The text below deals with one T cell receptor beta chain. These data are taken from a study of blood T cell repertoires in COVID-19. About the research overall: Some COVID-19 samples were acute and others convalescent; all came from the United States, Italy and Spain.

Methods used by the authors: From reference gene primer amplification, estimates of nucleated cell counts were derived. The data were produced by immunoSEQ multiplex PCR, yet TCRdb's version contains in-frame clones alone and is incomplete. The V and J calls and clone size are taken from that table; D and trimming were inferred from the DNA. The data show a few hundred thousand clones, 87% seen once. The CDR3 length is 11 residues. CDR1 and CDR2 from the germline V gene are WNHNN and SYGVQD (reference sequence). Participants, roughly 18 to 100 years old, spanned under 30 US areas. Specimen: PBMCs or T cells enriched from blood (not recorded which). This TCR derives from a woman in her 30s who had recovered from COVID-19. The chain links TRBV10-1 to TRBJ2-1; tentatively, D is TRBD2 (6 bases). In DNA form, the CDR3 reads TGCCGCGGAGGGTTCACCAATGAGCAGTTCTTC. Its protein product is CRGGFTNEQFF.